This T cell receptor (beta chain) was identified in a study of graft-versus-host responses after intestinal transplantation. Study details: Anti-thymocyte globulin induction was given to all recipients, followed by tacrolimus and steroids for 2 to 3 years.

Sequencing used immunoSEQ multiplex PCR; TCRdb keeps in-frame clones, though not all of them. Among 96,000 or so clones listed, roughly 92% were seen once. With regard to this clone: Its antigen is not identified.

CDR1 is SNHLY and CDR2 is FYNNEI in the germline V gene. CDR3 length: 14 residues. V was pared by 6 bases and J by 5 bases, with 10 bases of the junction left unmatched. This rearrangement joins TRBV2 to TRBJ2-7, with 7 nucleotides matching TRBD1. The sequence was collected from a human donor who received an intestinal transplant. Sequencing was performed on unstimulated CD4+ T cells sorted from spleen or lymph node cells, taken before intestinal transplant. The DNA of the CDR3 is TGTGCCAGCAGCCGACAGGGCATTATGGACGAGCAGTACTTC. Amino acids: CASSRQGIMDEQYF.